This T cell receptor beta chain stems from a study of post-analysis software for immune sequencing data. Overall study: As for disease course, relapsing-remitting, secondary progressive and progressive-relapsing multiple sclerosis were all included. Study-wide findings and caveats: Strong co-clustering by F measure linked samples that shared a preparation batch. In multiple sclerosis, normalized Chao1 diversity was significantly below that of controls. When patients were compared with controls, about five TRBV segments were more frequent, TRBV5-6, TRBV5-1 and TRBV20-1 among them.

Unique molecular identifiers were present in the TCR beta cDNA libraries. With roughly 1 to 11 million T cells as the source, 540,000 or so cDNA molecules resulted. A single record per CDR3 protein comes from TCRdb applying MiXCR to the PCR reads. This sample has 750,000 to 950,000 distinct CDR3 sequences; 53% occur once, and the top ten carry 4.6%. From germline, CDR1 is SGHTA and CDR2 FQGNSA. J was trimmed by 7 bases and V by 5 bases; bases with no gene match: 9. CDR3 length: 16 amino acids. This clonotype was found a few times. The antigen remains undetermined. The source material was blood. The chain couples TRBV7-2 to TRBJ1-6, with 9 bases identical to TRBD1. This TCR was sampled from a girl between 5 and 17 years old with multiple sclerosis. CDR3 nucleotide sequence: TGTGCCAGCAGCCCCCGCGGACAGGGGCTCAATTCACCCCTCCACTTT. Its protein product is CASSPRGQGLNSPLHF.